This T cell receptor beta chain was documented in a study of blood T cells in healthy people across ages. General study results and limits: Underestimates were what the diversity estimates from one million T cells were considered to be.

Turning to this clonotype: Its target is not known.

Each sample gave at least 6 million isolated PBMCs. The total RNA that was extracted per sample amounted to at least 6 micrograms. The CDR3 sequence is 15 residues long. Germline V gene data show CDR1 as SGHRS and CDR2 as YFSETQ. It was with a sample-barcoded 5' primer and a J-beta primer mix that a second PCR of roughly 6 to 12 cycles was run. One entry per CDR3 protein results from TCRdb running MiXCR on the 5' RACE reads. This repertoire shows more than 650,000 distinct CDR3 sequences, 20% to 25% found once; its top ten account for approximately 20%. The chain couples TRBV5-1 to TRBJ2-5; the D gene is possibly TRBD1 (6 bases). The J call is uncertain, as TRBJ2-7 better fits the DNA end. The receptor was derived from a man aged 70-80 years in good health. Sequences were obtained from blood. The CDR3 coding sequence is TGCGCCAGCAGCTTGGCCCTGGGGGCTATCTACGAGCAGTACTTC. It yields the protein CASSLALGAIYEQYF.